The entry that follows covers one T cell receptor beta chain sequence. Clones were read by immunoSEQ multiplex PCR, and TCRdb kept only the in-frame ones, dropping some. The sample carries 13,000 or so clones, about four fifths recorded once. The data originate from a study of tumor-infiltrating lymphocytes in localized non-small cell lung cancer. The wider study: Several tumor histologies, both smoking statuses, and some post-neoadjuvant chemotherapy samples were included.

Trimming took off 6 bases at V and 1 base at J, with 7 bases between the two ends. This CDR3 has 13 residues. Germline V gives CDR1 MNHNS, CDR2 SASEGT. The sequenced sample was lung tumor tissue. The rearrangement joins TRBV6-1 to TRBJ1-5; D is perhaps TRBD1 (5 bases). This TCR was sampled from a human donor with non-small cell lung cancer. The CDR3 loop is CASRRDSNQPQHF. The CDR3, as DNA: TGTGCCAGCAGACGGGACAGCAATCAGCCCCAGCATTTT.